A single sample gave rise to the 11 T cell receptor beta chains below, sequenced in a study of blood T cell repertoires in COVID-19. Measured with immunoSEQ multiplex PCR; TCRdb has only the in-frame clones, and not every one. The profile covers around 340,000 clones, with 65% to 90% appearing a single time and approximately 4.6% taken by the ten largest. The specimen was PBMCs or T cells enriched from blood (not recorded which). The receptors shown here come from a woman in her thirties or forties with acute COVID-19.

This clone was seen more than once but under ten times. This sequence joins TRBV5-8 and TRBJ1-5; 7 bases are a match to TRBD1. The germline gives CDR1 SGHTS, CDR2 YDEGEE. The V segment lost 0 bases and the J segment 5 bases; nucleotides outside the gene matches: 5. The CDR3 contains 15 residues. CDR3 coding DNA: TGTGCCAGCAGCTTGGCCGGGACAGTCTATCAGCCCCAGCATTTT. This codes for CASSLAGTVYQPQHF.

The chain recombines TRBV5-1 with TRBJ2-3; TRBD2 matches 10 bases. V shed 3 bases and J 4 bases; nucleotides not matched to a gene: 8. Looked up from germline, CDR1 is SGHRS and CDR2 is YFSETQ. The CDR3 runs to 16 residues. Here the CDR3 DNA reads TGCGCCAGCAGCTCACAGAGCGGGGGGGCAGCAGATACGCAGTATTTT. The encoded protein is CASSSQSGGAADTQYF.

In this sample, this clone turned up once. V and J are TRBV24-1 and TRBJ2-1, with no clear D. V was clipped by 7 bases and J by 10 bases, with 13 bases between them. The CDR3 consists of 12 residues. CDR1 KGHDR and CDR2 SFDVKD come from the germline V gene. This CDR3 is CATSSSRWEQFF. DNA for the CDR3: TGTGCCACCAGCTCCTCCAGATGGGAGCAGTTCTTC.

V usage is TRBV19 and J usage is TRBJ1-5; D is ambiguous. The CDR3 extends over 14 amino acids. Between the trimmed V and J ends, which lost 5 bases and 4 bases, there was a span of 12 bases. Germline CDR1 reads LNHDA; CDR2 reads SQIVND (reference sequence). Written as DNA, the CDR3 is TGTGCCAGTAGTTCAACAGCCTTGAATCAGCCCCAGCATTTT. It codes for CASSSTALNQPQHF.

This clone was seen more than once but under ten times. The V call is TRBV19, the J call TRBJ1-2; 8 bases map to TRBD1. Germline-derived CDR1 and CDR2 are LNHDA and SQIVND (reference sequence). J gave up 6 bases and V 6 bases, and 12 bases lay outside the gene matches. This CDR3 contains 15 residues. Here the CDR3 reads CASRVPPGGSNGYTF. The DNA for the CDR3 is TGTGCCAGTAGGGTCCCCCCAGGGGGCTCAAATGGCTACACCTTC.

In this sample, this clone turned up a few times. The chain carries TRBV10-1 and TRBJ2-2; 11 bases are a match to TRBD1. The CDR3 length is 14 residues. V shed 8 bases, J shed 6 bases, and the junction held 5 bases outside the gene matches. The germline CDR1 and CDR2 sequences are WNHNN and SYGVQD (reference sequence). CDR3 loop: CASYRTGGPGELFF. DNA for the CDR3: TGCGCCAGCTACAGGACAGGGGGCCCCGGGGAGCTGTTTTTT.

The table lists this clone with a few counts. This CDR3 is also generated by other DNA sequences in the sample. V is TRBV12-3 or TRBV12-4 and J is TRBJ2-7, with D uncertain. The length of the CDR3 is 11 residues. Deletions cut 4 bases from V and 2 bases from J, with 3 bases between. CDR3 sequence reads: CASSSTYEQYF. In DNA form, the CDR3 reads TGTGCCAGCAGTTCCACCTACGAGCAGTACTTC.

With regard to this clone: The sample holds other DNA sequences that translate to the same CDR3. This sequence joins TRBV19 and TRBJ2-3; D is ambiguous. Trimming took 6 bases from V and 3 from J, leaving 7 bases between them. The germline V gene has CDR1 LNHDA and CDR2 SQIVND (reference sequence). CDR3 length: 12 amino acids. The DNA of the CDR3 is TGTGCCAGTAGCCCCGGGACAGATACGCAGTATTTT. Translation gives CASSPGTDTQYF.

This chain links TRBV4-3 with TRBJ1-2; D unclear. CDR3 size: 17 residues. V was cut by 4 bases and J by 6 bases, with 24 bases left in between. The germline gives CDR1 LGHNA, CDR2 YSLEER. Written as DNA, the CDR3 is TGCGCCAGCAGCCCAGAAATGACGGGGAGGATAATTAATGGCTACACCTTC. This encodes CASSPEMTGRIINGYTF.

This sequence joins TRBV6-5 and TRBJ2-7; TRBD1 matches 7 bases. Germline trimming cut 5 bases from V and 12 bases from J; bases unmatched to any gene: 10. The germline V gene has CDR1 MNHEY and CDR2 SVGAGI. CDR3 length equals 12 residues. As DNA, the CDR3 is TGTGCCAGCAGTCCTATAGGGGGCAGGATGTACTTC. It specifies CASSPIGGRMYF.

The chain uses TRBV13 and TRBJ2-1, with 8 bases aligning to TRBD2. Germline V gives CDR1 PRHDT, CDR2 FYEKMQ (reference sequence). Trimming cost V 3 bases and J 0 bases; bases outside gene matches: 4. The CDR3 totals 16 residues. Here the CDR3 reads CASSFSGKSSYNEQFF. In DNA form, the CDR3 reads TGTGCCAGCAGCTTTAGCGGGAAGAGCTCCTACAATGAGCAGTTCTTC.